This T cell receptor beta chain was captured by sequencing in a study of human T cells and chemical hapten exposure. Across the whole study: The cohort included alopecia areata under or over 50% scalp, totalis and universalis.

TCRdb processed the RACE reads anew with MiXCR; each CDR3 protein has one entry. The sample shows 95,000 to 150,000 distinct CDR3 sequences, about 11% of them seen only once. CDR1 is MNHEY, CDR2 SVGAGI, per germline. The CDR3 is 15 amino acids. After removal of 2 bases from V and 2 bases from J, the junction contained 6 bases not matched to a gene. Sample time point: patch test 3, about 24 weeks after DPC sensitization. Treatment specified: therapeutic diphenylcyclopropenone sensitization with weekly scalp DPC. The sequences come from whole blood, collected in connection with sensitization to the hapten diphenylcyclopropenone (DPC). This TCR was sampled from a woman aged 45-65 years with alopecia areata. Some clones in this sample may be carry-over from other donors' samples. This chain joins TRBV6-5 and TRBJ2-7; 7 bases fit TRBD2. The CDR3 DNA is TGTGCCAGCAGTTACCGCTTGGGGGGGACCTACGAGCAGTACTTC. Translation: CASSYRLGGTYEQYF.